This T cell receptor (beta chain) was retrieved from a study of identifying expanded T cells in peripheral blood. Assay: immunoSEQ multiplex PCR; the TCRdb copy retains only in-frame clones and omits some. The profile shows about 63,000 clones, about four fifths of them singletons. The CDR3 totals 16 residues. Study-wide results and caveats: Roughly 1.2 clones differed between technical replicates, versus about 15 and 19 over time. Variance in clone template counts between roughly 2-week samples significantly increased with total template count across all healthy donors.

No infections or other immune events were documented during collection. A remark on this clone: Its specificity is unknown.

V and J are TRBV21-1 and TRBJ2-2; TRBD1 was called by the table and not checked on the DNA. TRBV21-1 is shown as a pseudogene. This clonotype was obtained from a person between 18 and 75 years old in good health. Specimen: blood. Written as DNA, the CDR3 is TGTGCCAGCAGCACCAAAGGCAGGGATAACACCGGGGAGCTGTTTTTT. Protein product: CASSTKGRDNTGELFF.